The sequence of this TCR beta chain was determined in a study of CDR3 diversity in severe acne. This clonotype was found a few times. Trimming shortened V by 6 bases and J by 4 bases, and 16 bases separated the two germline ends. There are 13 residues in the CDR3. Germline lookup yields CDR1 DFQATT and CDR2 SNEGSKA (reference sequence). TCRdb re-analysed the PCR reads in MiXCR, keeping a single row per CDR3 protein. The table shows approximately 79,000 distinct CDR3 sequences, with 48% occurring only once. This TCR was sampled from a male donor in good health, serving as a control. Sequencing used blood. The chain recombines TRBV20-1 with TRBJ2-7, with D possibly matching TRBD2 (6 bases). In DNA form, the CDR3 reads TGCAGTGCCAACCGGGACTCCAAATACGAGCAGTACTTC. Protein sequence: CSANRDSKYEQYF.